This T cell receptor beta chain was identified in a study of PD-L1 blockade in urothelial cancer. Specified time point: peripheral blood 6 weeks after treatment start. Profiling relied on immunoSEQ multiplex PCR, and the TCRdb table lists in-frame clones only, not all of them. This table holds some 110,000 clones, more than 85% found once. This CDR3 has 17 residues. The V gene's germline CDR1 is LNHDA and CDR2 SQIVND (reference sequence). J lost 2 bases, V lost 6 bases, and 9 bases had no gene match. The sequence was collected from a man aged 55 to 70 with urothelial cancer. This rearrangement joins TRBV19 to TRBJ2-1; 11 bases are a match to TRBD2. The sample in question was PBMCs, obtained around atezolizumab (anti-PD-L1) treatment. The CDR3 coding sequence is TGTGCCAGTAGCCCTTCGCAACTAGCGGGAGCCTACAATGAGCAGTTCTTC. It encodes CASSPSQLAGAYNEQFF.